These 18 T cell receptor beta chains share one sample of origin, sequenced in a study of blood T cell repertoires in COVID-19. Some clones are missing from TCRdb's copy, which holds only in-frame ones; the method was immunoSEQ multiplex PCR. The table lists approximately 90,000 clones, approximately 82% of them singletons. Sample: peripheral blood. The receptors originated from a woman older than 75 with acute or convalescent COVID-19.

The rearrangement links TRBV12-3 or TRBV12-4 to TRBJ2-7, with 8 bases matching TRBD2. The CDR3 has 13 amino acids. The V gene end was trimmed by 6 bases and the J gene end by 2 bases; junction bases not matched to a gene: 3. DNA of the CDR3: TGTGCCAGCAGATCGGGACTAGCCTACGAGCAGTACTTC. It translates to CASRSGLAYEQYF.

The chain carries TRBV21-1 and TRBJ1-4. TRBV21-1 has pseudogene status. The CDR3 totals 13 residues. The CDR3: CAGGETANEKLFF. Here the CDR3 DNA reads TGTGCCGGCGGGGAGACGGCTAATGAAAAACTGTTTTTT.

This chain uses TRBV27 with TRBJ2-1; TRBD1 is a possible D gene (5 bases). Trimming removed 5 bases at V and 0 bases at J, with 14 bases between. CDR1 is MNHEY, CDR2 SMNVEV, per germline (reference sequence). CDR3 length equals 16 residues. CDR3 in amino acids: CASSPPGFSSYNEQFF. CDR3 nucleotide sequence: TGTGCCAGCAGTCCGCCAGGGTTTTCCTCCTACAATGAGCAGTTCTTC.

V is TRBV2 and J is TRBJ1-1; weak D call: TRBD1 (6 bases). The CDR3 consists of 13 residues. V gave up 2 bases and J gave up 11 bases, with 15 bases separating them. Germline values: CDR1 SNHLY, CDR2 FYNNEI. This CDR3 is CASSETPPGAAFF. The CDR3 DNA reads TGTGCCAGCAGTGAAACCCCCCCAGGGGCGGCTTTCTTT. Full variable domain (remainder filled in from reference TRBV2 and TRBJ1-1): EPEVTQTPSHQVTQMGQEVILRCVPISNHLYFYWYRQILGQKVEFLVSFYNNEISEKSEIFDDQFSVERPDGSNFTLKIRSTKLEDSAMYFCASSETPPGAAFFGQGTRLTVV.

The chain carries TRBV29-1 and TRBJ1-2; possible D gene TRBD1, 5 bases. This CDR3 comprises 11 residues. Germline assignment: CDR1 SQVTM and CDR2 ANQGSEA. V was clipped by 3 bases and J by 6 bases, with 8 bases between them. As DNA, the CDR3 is TGCAGCGTTGAGGGAGGGGATGGCTACACCTTC. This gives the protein CSVEGGDGYTF. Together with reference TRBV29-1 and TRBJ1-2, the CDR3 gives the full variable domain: SAVISQKPSRDICQRGTSLTIQCQVDSQVTMMFWYRQQPGQSLTLIATANQGSEATYESGFVIDKFPISRPNLTFSTLTVSNMSPEDSSIYLCSVEGGDGYTFGSGTRLTVV.

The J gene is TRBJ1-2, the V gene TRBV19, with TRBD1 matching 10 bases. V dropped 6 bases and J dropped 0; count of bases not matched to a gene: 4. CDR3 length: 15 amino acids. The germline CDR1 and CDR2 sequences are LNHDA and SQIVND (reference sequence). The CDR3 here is CASRGTGEANYGYTF. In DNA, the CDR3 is TGTGCCAGTAGAGGGACAGGGGAAGCTAACTATGGCTACACCTTC.

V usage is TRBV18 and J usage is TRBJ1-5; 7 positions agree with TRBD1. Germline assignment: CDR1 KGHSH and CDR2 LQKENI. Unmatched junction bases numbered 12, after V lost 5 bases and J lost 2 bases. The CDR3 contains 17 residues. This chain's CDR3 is CASSTSDRVQGNQPQHF. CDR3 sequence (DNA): TGTGCCAGCTCAACTTCAGACAGGGTACAAGGCAATCAGCCCCAGCATTTT.

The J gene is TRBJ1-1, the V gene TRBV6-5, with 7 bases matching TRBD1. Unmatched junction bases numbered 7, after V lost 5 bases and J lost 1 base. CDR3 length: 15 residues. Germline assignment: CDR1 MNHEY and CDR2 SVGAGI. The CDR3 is CASSPPTGQNTEAFF. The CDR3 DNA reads TGTGCCAGCAGTCCGCCGACAGGGCAGAACACTGAAGCTTTCTTT.

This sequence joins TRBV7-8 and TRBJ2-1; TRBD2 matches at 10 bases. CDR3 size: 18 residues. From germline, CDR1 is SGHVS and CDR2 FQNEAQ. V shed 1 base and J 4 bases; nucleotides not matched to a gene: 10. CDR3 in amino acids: CASSLEAVRTSGYNEQFF. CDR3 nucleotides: TGTGCCAGCAGCTTAGAGGCGGTTCGGACTAGCGGATACAATGAGCAGTTCTTC.

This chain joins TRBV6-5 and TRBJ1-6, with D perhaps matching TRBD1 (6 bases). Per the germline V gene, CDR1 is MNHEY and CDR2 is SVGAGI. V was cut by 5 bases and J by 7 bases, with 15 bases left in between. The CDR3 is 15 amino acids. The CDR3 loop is CASSQTQGWNSPLHF. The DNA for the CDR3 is TGTGCCAGCAGTCAAACACAGGGATGGAATTCACCCCTCCACTTT.

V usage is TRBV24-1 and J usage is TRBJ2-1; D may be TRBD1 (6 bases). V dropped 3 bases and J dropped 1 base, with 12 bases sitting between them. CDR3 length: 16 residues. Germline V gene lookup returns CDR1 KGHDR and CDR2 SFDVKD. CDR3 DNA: TGTGCCACCAGTGATAAAGGCAGGGGATCCTACAATGAGCAGTTCTTC. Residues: CATSDKGRGSYNEQFF.

Here the CDR3 reads CASSIGVGVQETQYF. The CDR3, as DNA: TGTGCCAGTAGTATAGGGGTCGGAGTCCAAGAGACCCAGTACTTC. This sequence joins TRBV19 and TRBJ2-5; D uncertain. Germline-derived CDR1 and CDR2 are LNHDA and SQIVND (reference sequence). V lost 1 base, J lost 1 base, and 10 bases lay in between. The CDR3 loop spans 15 amino acids.

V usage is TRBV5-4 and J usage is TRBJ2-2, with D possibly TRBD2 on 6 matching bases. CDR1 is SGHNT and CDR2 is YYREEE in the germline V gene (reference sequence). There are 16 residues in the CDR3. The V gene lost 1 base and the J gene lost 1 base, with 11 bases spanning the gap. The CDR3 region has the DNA TGTGCCAGCAGCTTGTACAGCGGGCGGAACACCGGGGAGCTGTTTTTT. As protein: CASSLYSGRNTGELFF.

The CDR3 reads CSVAYNEQFF. For the CDR3, the DNA is TGCAGCGTCGCCTACAATGAGCAGTTCTTC. The chain has TRBV29-1 and TRBJ2-1; D is undetermined. Germline V gives CDR1 SQVTM, CDR2 ANQGSEA. This CDR3 has 10 residues. V shed 6 bases and J shed 2 bases, with 2 bases lying between them.

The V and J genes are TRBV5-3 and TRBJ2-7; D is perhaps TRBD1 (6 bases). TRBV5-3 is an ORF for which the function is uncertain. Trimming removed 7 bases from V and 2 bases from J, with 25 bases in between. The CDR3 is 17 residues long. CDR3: CAREVPRGGKETYEQYF. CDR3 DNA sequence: TGTGCCAGAGAGGTGCCCCGAGGGGGTAAAGAAACCTACGAGCAGTACTTC.

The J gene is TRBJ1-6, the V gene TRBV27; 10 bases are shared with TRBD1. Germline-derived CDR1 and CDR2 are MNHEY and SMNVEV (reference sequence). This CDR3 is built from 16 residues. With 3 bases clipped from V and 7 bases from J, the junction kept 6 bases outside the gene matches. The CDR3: CASSLGTGVNNSPLHF. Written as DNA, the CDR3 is TGTGCCAGCAGTTTGGGGACAGGGGTAAACAATTCACCCCTCCACTTT.

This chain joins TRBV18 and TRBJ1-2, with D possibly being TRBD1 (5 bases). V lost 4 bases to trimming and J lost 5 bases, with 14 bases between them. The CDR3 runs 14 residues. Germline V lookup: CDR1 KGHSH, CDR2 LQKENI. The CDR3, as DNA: TGTGCCAGCTCACGGGGACTGACCGCATATGGCTACACCTTC. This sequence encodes CASSRGLTAYGYTF.

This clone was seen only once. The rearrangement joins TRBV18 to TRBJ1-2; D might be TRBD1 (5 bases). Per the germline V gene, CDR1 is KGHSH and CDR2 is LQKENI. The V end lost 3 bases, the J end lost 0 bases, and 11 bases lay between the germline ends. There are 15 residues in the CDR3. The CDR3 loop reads CASSPVQGTNYGYTF. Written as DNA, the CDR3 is TGTGCCAGCTCACCGGTTCAGGGCACTAACTATGGCTACACCTTC.